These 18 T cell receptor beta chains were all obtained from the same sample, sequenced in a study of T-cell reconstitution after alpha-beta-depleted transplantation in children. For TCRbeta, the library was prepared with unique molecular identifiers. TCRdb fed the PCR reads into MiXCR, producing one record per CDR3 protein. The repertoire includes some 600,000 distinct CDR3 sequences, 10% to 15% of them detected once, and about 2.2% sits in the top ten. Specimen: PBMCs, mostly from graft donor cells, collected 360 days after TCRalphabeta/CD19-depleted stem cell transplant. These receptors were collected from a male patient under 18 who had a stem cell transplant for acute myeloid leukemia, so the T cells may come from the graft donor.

The CDR3 DNA reads as TGTGCCAGCACTCGCCGGACTTCGAACACCGGGGAGCTGTTTTTT. It is translated as CASTRRTSNTGELFF. V usage is TRBV6-2 or TRBV6-3 and J usage is TRBJ2-2; a weak D match, TRBD2 (5 bases). Trimming shortened V by 7 bases and J by 0 bases, and 12 bases separated the two germline ends. Germline V CDR1 and CDR2: MNHEY, SVGEGT. The CDR3 contains 15 residues.

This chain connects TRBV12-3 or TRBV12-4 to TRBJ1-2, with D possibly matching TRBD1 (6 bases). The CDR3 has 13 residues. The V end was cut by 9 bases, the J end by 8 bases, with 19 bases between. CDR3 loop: CASAEGGARGYTF. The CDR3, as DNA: TGTGCCAGTGCAGAAGGGGGGGCCCGCGGCTACACCTTC.

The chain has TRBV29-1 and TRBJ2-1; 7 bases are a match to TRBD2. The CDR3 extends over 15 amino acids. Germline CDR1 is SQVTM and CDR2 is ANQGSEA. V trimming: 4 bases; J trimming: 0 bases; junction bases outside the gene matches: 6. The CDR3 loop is CSVAASGSSYNEQFF. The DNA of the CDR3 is TGCAGCGTTGCCGCTAGCGGCAGCTCCTACAATGAGCAGTTCTTC.

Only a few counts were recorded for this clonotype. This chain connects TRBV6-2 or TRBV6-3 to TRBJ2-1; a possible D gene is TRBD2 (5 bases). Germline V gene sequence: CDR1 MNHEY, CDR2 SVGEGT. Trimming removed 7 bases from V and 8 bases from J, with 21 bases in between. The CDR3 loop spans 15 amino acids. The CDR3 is CASIKAVLGSDEQFF. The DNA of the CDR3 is TGTGCCAGCATAAAGGCCGTACTAGGGAGCGATGAGCAGTTCTTC.

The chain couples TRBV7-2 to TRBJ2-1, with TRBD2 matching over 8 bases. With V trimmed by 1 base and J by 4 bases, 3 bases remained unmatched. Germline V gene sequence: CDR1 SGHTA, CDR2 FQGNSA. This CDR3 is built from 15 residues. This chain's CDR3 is CASSLELADYNEQFF. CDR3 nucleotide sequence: TGTGCCAGCAGCTTAGAACTAGCGGATTACAATGAGCAGTTCTTC.

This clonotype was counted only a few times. CDR3 DNA: TGTGCCAGCAGTTACGACGGGATCAACACCGGGGAGCTGTTTTTT. This codes for CASSYDGINTGELFF. The V gene is TRBV7-2, the J gene TRBJ2-2; TRBD2 might be the D (5 bases). V was clipped by 6 bases and J by 2 bases, with 13 bases between them. The CDR3 is made up of 15 amino acids. The V gene's germline CDR1 is SGHTA and CDR2 FQGNSA.

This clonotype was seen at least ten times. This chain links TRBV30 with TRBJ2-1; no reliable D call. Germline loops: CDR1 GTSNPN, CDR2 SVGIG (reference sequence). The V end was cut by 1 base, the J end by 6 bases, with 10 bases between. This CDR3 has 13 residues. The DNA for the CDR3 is TGTGCCTGGAGTGCCGACCAGAGCAATGAGCAGTTCTTC. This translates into CAWSADQSNEQFF.

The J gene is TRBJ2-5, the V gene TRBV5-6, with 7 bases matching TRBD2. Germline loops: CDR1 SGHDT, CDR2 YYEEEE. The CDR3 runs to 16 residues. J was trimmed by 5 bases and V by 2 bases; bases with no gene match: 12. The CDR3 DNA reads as TGTGCCAGCAGCTTATCTCGACTAGCCACCCGGGAGACCCAGTACTTC. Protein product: CASSLSRLATRETQYF.

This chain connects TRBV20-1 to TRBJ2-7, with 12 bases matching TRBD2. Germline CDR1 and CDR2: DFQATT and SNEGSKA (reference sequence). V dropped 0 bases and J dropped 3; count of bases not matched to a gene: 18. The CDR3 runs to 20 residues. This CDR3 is CSARDWARSSTSGSGYEQYF. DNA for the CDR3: TGCAGTGCTAGAGATTGGGCCAGGTCGTCGACTAGCGGGAGTGGCTACGAGCAGTACTTC.

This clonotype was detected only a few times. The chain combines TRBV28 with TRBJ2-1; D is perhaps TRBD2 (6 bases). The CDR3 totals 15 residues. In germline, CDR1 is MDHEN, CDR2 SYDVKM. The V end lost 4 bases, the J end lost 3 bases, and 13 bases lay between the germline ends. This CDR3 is CASSYLRRGYNEQFF. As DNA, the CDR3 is TGTGCCAGCAGTTATCTGAGGAGGGGCTACAATGAGCAGTTCTTC. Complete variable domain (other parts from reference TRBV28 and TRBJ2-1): DVKVTQSSRYLVKRTGEKVFLECVQDMDHENMFWYRQDPGLGLRLIYFSYDVKMKEKGDIPEGYSVSREKKERFSLILESASTNQTSMYLCASSYLRRGYNEQFFGPGTRLTVL.

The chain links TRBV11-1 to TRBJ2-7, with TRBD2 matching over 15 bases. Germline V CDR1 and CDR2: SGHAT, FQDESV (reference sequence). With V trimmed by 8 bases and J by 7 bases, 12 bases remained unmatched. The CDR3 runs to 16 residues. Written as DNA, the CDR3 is TGTGCCAGCTCGGGACTAGCGGGAGGACTCCCCCTTGAGCAGTACTTC. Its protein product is CASSGLAGGLPLEQYF.

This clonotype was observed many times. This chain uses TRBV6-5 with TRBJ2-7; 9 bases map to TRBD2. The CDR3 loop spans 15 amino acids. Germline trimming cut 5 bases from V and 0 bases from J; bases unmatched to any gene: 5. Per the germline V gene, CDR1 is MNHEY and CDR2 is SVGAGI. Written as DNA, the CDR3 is TGTGCCAGCAGTCGGCTAGCGGGGAGCTCCTACGAGCAGTACTTC. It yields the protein CASSRLAGSSYEQYF.

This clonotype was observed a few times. The CDR3, as DNA: TGTGCCAGCACCTGGGCGGCGGGGGGACAAGAGACCCAGTACTTC. It encodes CASTWAAGGQETQYF. This chain links TRBV7-9 with TRBJ2-5; TRBD2 aligns across 8 bases. This CDR3 spans 15 amino acids. V trimming: 7 bases; J trimming: 2 bases; junction bases outside the gene matches: 9. Germline lookup yields CDR1 SEHNR and CDR2 FQNEAQ (reference sequence).

The CDR3 sequence is CASSQDLRVSPLHF. The CDR3 bases are TGTGCCAGCAGCCAAGATCTTCGGGTTTCACCCCTCCACTTT. V usage is TRBV14 and J usage is TRBJ1-6; D gene uncertain. V lost 0 bases to trimming and J lost 9 bases, with 9 bases between them. The CDR3 has 14 residues. The germline V gene has CDR1 SGHDN and CDR2 FVKESK.

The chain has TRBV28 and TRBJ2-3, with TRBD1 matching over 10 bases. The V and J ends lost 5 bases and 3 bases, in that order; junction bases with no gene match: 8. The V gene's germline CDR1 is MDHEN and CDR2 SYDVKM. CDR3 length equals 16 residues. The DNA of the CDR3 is TGTGCCAGCAGTCGCGGACAGGGGGTGTTGACAGATACGCAGTATTTT. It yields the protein CASSRGQGVLTDTQYF.

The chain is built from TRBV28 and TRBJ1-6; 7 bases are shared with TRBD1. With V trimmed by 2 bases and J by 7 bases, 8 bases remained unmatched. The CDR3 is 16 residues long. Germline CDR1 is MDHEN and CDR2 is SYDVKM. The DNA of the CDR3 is TGTGCCAGCAGTTTACAGACAGGGCAATTGAATTCACCCCTCCACTTT. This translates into CASSLQTGQLNSPLHF.

In DNA form, the CDR3 reads TGTGCCAGCAGTTTAGCCCTGGGGAGGACCGGGGAGCTGTTTTTT. Encoded protein: CASSLALGRTGELFF. The V gene is TRBV27, the J gene TRBJ2-2; D may be TRBD2 (6 bases). This CDR3 has 15 amino acids. V lost 2 bases, J lost 5 bases, and 12 bases lay in between. Per germline, CDR1 MNHEY and CDR2 SMNVEV (reference sequence).

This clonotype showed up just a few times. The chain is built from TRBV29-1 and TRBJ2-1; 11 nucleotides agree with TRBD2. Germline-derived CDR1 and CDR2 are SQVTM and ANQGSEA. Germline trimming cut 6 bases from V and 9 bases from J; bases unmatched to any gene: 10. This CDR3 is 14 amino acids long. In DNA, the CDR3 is TGCAGCGTCTCCACTAGCGGGAGTAGCGGTGAGCAGTTCTTC. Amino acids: CSVSTSGSSGEQFF.